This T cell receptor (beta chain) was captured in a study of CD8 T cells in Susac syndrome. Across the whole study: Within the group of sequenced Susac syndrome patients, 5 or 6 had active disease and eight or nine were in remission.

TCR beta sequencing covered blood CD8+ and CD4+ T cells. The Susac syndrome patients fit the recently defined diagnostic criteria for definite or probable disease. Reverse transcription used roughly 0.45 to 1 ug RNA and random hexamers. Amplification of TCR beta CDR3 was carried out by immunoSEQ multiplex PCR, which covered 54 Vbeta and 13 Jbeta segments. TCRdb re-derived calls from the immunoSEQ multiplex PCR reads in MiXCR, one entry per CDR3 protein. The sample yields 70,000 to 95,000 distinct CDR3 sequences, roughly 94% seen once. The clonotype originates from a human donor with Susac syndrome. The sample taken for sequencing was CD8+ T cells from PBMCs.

CDR3 protein: CATYDSFTGELFF. The CDR3 DNA reads TGTGCCACCTATGACAGCTTCACCGGGGAGCTGTTTTTT. This sequence joins TRBV12-3 or TRBV12-4 and TRBJ2-2; possibly TRBD1 for D (5 bases). The CDR3 consists of 13 residues. V was cut by 10 bases and J by 4 bases, with 13 bases left in between.